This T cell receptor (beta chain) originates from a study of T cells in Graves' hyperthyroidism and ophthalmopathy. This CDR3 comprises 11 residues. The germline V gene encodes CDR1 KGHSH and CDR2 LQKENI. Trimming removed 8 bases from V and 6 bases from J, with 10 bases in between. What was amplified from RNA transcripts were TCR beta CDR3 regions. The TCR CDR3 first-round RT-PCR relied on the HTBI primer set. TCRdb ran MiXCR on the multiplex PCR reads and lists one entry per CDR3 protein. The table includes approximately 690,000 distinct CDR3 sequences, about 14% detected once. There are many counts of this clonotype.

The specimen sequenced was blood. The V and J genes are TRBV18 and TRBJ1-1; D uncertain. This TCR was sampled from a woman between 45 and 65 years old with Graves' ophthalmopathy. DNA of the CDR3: TGTGCCAGCAGCCCCGGGCCTGAAGCTTTCTTT. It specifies CASSPGPEAFF.